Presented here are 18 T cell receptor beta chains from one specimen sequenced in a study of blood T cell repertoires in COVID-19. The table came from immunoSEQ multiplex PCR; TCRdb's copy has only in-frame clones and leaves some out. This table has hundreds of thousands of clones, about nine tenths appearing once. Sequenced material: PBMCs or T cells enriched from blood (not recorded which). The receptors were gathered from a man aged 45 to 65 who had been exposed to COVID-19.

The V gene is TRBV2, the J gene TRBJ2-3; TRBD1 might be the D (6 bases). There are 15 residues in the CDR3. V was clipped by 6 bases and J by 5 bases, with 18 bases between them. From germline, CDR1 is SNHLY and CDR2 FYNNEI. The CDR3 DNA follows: TGTGCCAGCAGCAAGGTTTACACACAGGGAGATACGCAGTATTTT. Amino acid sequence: CASSKVYTQGDTQYF.

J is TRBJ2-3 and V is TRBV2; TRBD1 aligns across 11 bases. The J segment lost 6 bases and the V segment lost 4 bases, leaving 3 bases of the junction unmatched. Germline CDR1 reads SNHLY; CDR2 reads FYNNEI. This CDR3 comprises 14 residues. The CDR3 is CASSGDRGWDTQYF. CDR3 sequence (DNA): TGTGCCAGCAGTGGGGACAGGGGGTGGGATACGCAGTATTTT.

CDR3 sequence reads: CASSRDRESGDEQFF. CDR3 nucleotides: TGCGCCAGCAGCCGAGACAGGGAATCGGGCGATGAGCAGTTCTTC. The chain links TRBV5-1 to TRBJ2-1, with 7 bases that match TRBD1. Trimming took 4 bases from V and 8 from J; bases not matched to a gene: 12. CDR3 length: 15 amino acids. Per germline, CDR1 SGHRS and CDR2 YFSETQ.

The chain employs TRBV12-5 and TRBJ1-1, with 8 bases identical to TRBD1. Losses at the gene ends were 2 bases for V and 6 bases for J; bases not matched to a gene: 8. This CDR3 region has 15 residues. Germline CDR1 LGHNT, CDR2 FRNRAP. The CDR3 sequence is CASGLPGQGRAEAFF. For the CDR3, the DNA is TGTGCTAGTGGTTTGCCCGGACAGGGCAGGGCTGAAGCTTTCTTT.

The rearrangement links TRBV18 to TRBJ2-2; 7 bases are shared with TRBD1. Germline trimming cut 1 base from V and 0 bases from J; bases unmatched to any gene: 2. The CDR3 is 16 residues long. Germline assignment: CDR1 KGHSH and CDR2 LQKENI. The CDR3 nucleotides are TGTGCCAGCTCACCACTACAGGGGCCGAACACCGGGGAGCTGTTTTTT. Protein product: CASSPLQGPNTGELFF.

The CDR3 loop reads CASSSGTAAMNTEAFF. The CDR3 DNA is TGCGCCAGCAGCTCGGGGACAGCCGCCATGAACACTGAAGCTTTCTTT. V gene TRBV5-1 combines with J gene TRBJ1-1, with 7 positions matching TRBD1. V was clipped by 3 bases and J by 0 bases; unmatched bases: 8. The CDR3 loop spans 16 amino acids. Germline V gene data show CDR1 as SGHRS and CDR2 as YFSETQ.

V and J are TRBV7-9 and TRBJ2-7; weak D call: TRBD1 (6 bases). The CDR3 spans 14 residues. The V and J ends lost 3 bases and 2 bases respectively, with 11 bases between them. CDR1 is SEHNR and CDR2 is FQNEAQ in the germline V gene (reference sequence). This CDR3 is CASSLGTSTYEQYF. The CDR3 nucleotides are TGTGCCAGCAGCTTGGGGACAAGTACCTACGAGCAGTACTTC.

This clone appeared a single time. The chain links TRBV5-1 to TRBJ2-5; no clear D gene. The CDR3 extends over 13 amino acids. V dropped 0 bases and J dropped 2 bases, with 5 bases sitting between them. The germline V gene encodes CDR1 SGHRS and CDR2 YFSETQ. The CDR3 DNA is TGCGCCAGCAGCTTGGTTTTACAAGAGACCCAGTACTTC. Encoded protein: CASSLVLQETQYF.

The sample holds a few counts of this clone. CDR3 in amino acids: CAWSVGTRNTIYF. The DNA of the CDR3 is TGTGCCTGGAGTGTGGGGACACGAAACACCATATATTTT. The V gene is TRBV30, the J gene TRBJ1-3; TRBD1 might be the D (6 bases). The CDR3 has 13 amino acids. Germline values: CDR1 GTSNPN, CDR2 SVGIG (reference sequence). V lost 0 bases and J 5 bases, leaving 8 bases between the germline ends. The variable domain in full, with the rest retrieved from reference TRBV30 and TRBJ1-3, is SQTIHQWPATLVQPVGSPLSLECTVEGTSNPNLYWYRQAAGRGLQLLFYSVGIGQISSEVPQNLSASRPQDRQFILSSKKLLLSDSGFYLCAWSVGTRNTIYFGEGSWLTVV.

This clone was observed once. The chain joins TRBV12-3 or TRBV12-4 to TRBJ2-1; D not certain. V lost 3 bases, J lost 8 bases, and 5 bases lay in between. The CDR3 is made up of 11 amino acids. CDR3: CASSFVDEQFF. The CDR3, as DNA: TGTGCCAGCAGTTTTGTCGATGAGCAGTTCTTC.

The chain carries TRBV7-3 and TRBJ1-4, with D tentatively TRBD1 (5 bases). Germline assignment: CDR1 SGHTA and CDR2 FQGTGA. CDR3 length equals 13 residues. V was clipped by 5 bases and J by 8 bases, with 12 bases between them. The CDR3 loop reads CASSRGAGEKLFF. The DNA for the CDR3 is TGTGCCAGCAGCAGGGGTGCTGGGGAAAAACTGTTTTTT.

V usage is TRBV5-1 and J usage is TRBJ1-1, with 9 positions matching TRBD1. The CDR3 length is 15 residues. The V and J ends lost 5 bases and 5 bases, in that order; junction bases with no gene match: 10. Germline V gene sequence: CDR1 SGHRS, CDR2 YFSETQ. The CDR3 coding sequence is TGCGCCAGCAGGACTGGTAGGACAGGGGTTACTGAAGCTTTCTTT. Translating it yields CASRTGRTGVTEAFF. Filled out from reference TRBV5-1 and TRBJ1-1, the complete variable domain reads KAGVTQTPRYLIKTRGQQVTLSCSPISGHRSVSWYQQTPGQGLQFLFEYFSETQRNKGNFPGRFSGRQFSNSRSEMNVSTLELGDSALYLCASRTGRTGVTEAFFGQGTRLTVV.

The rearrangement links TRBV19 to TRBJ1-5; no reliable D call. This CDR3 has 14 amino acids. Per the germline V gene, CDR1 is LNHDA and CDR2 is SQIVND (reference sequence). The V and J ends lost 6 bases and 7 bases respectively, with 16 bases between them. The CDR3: CASSQDKLVQPQHF. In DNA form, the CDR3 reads TGTGCCAGTAGCCAAGACAAATTAGTACAGCCCCAGCATTTT. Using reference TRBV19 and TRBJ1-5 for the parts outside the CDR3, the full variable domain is DGGITQSPKYLFRKEGQNVTLSCEQNLNHDAMYWYRQDPGQGLRLIYYSQIVNDFQKGDIAEGYSVSREKKESFPLTVTSAQKNPTAFYLCASSQDKLVQPQHFGDGTRLSIL.

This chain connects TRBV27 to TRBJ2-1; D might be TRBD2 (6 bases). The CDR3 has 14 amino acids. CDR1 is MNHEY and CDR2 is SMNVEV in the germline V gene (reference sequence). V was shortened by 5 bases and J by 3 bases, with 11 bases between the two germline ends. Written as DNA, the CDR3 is TGTGCCAGCAGTGGTGGAGGGGTCTACAATGAGCAGTTCTTC. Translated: CASSGGGVYNEQFF.

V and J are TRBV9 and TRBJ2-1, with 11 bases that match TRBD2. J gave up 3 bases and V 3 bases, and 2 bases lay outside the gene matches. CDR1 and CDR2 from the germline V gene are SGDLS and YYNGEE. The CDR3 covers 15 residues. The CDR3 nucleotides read TGTGCCAGCAGCGGCCTAGCGGGGGGCTACAATGAGCAGTTCTTC. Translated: CASSGLAGGYNEQFF.

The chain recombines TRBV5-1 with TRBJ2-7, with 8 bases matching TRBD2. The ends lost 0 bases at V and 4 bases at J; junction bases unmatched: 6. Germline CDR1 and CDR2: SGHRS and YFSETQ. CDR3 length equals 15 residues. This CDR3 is CASSLEASGWYEQYF. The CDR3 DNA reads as TGCGCCAGCAGCTTGGAGGCTAGCGGGTGGTACGAGCAGTACTTC. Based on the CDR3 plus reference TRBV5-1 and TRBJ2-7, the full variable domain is KAGVTQTPRYLIKTRGQQVTLSCSPISGHRSVSWYQQTPGQGLQFLFEYFSETQRNKGNFPGRFSGRQFSNSRSEMNVSTLELGDSALYLCASSLEASGWYEQYFGPGTRLTVT.

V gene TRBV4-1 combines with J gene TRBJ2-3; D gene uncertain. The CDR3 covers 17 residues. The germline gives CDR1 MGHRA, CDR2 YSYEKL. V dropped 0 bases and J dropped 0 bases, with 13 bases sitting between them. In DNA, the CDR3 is TGCGCCAGCAGCCAAGATCTCATTGGGCCGAGCACAGATACGCAGTATTTT. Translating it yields CASSQDLIGPSTDTQYF.

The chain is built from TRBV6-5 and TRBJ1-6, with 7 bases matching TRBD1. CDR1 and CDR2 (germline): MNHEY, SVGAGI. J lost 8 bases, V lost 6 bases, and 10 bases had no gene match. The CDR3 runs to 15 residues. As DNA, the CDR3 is TGTGCCAGCAGAACGCTGGGACAGTTGGATTCACCCCTCCACTTT. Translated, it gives CASRTLGQLDSPLHF.